The next 4 T cell receptor beta chains were all read from a single sample in a study of CD8 T cells in ankylosing spondylitis. Regarding the study as a whole: In ankylosing spondylitis blood, a motif of roughly eight highly homologous TCR beta variants appeared characteristic.

MiXCR was run by TCRdb on the 5' RACE reads, yielding one entry per CDR3 protein. The table lists 200,000 to 250,000 distinct CDR3 sequences, about 7.3% of them singletons. The antigens of these receptors remain unknown. What was sequenced was blood, either unsorted or a sorted T cell fraction (not recorded which). The receptor source for this set is a male donor with ankylosing spondylitis.

This clonotype was observed many times. The chain combines TRBV4-1 with TRBJ2-7, with 9 nucleotides matching TRBD2. CDR3 size: 17 residues. The J segment lost 0 bases and the V segment lost 0 bases, leaving 6 bases of the junction unmatched. The V gene's germline CDR1 is MGHRA and CDR2 YSYEKL. CDR3 sequence: CASSQELGLASSYEQYF. The CDR3 DNA reads TGCGCCAGCAGCCAAGAATTAGGACTAGCGAGCTCCTACGAGCAGTACTTC.

The V gene is TRBV24-1, the J gene TRBJ2-5; the match to TRBD1 covers 8 bases. With V trimmed by 3 bases and J by 1 base, 3 bases remained unmatched. This CDR3 is 15 amino acids long. Germline V gives CDR1 KGHDR, CDR2 SFDVKD. The CDR3 loop is CATSDRDRSQETQYF. The CDR3 nucleotides are TGTGCCACCAGTGATCGGGACAGGTCCCAAGAGACCCAGTACTTC.

This clonotype was seen repeatedly, ten times or more. The V gene is TRBV5-1, the J gene TRBJ1-5; the D gene is possibly TRBD1 (6 bases). Germline V gene sequence: CDR1 SGHRS, CDR2 YFSETQ. The CDR3 runs 16 residues. The germline V and J ends were trimmed by 1 base and 0 bases, with 11 bases remaining between them. CDR3 sequence (DNA): TGCGCCAGCAGCTTGACGGCAGGGGATAGCAATCAGCCCCAGCATTTT. Encoded protein: CASSLTAGDSNQPQHF.

This clonotype was observed at least ten times. This chain uses TRBV4-3 with TRBJ2-7; D unclear. With 4 bases removed from V and 4 bases from J, the gap between germline ends came to 14 bases. The CDR3 sequence is 14 residues long. Germline loops: CDR1 LGHNA, CDR2 YSLEER. DNA for the CDR3: TGCGCCAGCAGCCTCGGACGGGTGGGGTACGAGCAGTACTTC. It yields the protein CASSLGRVGYEQYF.